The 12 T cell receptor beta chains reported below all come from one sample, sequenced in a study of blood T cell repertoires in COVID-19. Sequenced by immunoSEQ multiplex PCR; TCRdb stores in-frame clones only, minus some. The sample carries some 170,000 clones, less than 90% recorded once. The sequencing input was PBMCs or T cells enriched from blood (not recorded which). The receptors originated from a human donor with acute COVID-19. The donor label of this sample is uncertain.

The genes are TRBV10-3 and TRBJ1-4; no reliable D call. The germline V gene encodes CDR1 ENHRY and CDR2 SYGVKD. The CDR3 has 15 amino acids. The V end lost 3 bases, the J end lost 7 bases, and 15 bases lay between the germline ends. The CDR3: CAISDRATRLEKLFF. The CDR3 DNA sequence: TGTGCCATCAGTGACCGCGCCACGCGGCTTGAAAAACTGTTTTTT.

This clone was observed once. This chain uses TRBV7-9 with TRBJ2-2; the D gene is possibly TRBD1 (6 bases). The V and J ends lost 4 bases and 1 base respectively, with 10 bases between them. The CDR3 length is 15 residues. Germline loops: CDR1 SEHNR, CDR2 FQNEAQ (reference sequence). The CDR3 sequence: CASSYPGQNTGELFF. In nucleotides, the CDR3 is TGTGCCAGCAGCTACCCGGGACAGAACACCGGGGAGCTGTTTTTT.

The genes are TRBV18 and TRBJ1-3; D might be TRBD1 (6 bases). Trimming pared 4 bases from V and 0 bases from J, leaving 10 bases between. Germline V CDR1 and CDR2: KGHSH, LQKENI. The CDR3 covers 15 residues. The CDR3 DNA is TGTGCCAGCTCACTTGGACAGACCTCTGGAAACACCATATATTTT. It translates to CASSLGQTSGNTIYF. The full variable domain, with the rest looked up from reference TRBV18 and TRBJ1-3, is NAGVMQNPRHLVRRRGQEARLRCSPMKGHSHVYWYRQLPEEGLKFMVYLQKENIIDESGMPKERFSAEFPKEGPSILRIQQVVRGDSAAYFCASSLGQTSGNTIYFGEGSWLTVV.

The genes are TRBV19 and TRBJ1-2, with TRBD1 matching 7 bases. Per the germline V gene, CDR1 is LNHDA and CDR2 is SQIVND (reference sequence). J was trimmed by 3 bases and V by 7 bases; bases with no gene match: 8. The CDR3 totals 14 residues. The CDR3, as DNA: TGTGCCAGTAACTATGGGACAGTCTACTATGGCTACACCTTC. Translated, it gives CASNYGTVYYGYTF.

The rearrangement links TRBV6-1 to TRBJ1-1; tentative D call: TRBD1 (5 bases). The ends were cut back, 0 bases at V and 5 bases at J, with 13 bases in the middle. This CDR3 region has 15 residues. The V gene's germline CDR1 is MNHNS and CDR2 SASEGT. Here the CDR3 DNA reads TGTGCCAGCAGTGAAGCCCTGGGGCTGGGAACTGAAGCTTTCTTT. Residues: CASSEALGLGTEAFF.

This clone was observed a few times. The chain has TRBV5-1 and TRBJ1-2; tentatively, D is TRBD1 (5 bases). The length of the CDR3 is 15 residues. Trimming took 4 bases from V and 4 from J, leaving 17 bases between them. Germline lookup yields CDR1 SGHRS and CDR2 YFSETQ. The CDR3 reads CASSPRGAGVYGYTF. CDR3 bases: TGCGCCAGCAGCCCGAGAGGAGCGGGGGTCTATGGCTACACCTTC.

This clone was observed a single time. The DNA of the CDR3 is TGTGCCAGCAGTTTTAAAGGGGGTTACACTGAAGCTTTCTTT. This sequence encodes CASSFKGGYTEAFF. The chain uses TRBV6-6 and TRBJ1-1, with a possible D match to TRBD1 (6 bases). V gave up 4 bases and J gave up 3 bases, with 12 bases separating them. From germline, CDR1 is MNHNY and CDR2 SVGAGI (reference sequence). The CDR3 is 14 residues long.

CDR3 in amino acids: CSYSGVGETQYF. The CDR3 coding sequence is TGCAGCTACTCAGGGGTGGGAGAGACCCAGTACTTC. J is TRBJ2-5 and V is TRBV29-1; D is perhaps TRBD1 (6 bases). V gave up 8 bases and J gave up 4 bases, with 14 bases separating them. This CDR3 has 12 amino acids. Germline CDR1 and CDR2: SQVTM and ANQGSEA. Looking up the rest from reference TRBV29-1 and TRBJ2-5 gives the full variable domain: SAVISQKPSRDICQRGTSLTIQCQVDSQVTMMFWYRQQPGQSLTLIATANQGSEATYESGFVIDKFPISRPNLTFSTLTVSNMSPEDSSIYLCSYSGVGETQYFGPGTRLLVL.

The CDR3 reads CSVDVGLNTEAFF. The CDR3 region has the DNA TGCAGCGTTGATGTGGGGCTGAACACTGAAGCTTTCTTT. The chain links TRBV29-1 to TRBJ1-1, with D possibly matching TRBD1 (5 bases). Germline assignment: CDR1 SQVTM and CDR2 ANQGSEA. The germline V and J ends were trimmed by 3 bases and 0 bases, with 8 bases remaining between them. This CDR3 is built from 13 residues.

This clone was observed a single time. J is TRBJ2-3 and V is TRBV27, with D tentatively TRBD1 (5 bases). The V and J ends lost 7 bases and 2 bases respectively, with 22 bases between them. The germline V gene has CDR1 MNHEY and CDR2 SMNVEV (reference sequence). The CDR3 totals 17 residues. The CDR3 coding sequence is TGTGCCAGCACCCCCCCGGCAGGGTGGGGCCTCACAGATACGCAGTATTTT. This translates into CASTPPAGWGLTDTQYF.

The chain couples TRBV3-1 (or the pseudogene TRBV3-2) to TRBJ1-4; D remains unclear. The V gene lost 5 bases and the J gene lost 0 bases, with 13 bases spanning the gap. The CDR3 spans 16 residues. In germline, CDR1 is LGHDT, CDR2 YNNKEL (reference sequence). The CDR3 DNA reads TGTGCCAGCAGCATACGACTGACGGCAACTAATGAAAAACTGTTTTTT. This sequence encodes CASSIRLTATNEKLFF.

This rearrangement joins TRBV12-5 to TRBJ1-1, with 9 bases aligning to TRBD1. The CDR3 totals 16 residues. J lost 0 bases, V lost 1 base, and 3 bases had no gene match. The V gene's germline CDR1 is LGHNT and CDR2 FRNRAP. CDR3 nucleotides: TGTGCTAGTGGTTTGGGGACAGGGGTTATGAACACTGAAGCTTTCTTT. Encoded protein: CASGLGTGVMNTEAFF. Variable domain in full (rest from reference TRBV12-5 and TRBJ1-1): DARVTQTPRHKVTEMGQEVTMRCQPILGHNTVFWYRQTMMQGLELLAYFRNRAPLDDSGMPKDRFSAEMPDATLATLKIQPSEPRDSAVYFCASGLGTGVMNTEAFFGQGTRLTVV.